This entry lists 24 T cell receptor beta chains sequenced from one sample in a study of T cells in Graves' hyperthyroidism and ophthalmopathy. The investigators amplified TCR beta CDR3 regions from RNA transcripts. First-round RT-PCR targeting the TCR CDR3 was performed with the HTBI primer set. MiXCR, run by TCRdb on the multiplex PCR reads, gives a single entry per CDR3 protein. The sample consists of approximately 870,000 distinct CDR3 sequences, around 39% of them appearing once. The specimen sequenced was blood. The receptors were gathered from a man between 18 and 29 years old with Graves' hyperthyroidism.

This clonotype has only a few counts. V is TRBV9 and J is TRBJ1-6; 7 bases agree with TRBD1. Germline CDR1 SGDLS, CDR2 YYNGEE. The CDR3 has 14 amino acids. After removal of 4 bases from V and 10 bases from J, the junction contained 8 bases not matched to a gene. CDR3 amino acids: CASSLGQVKSPLHF. The CDR3 DNA follows: TGTGCCAGCAGCCTAGGACAGGTAAAATCACCCCTCCACTTT. Based on the CDR3 plus reference TRBV9 and TRBJ1-6, the full variable domain is DSGVTQTPKHLITATGQRVTLRCSPRSGDLSVYWYQQSLDQGLQFLIQYYNGEERAKGNILERFSAQQFPDLHSELNLSSLELGDSALYFCASSLGQVKSPLHFGNGTRLTVT.

This clonotype occurred a few times. V and J are TRBV19 and TRBJ2-5; D is tentatively TRBD1 or TRBD2 (5 bases each). V lost 9 bases and J lost 5, with 19 bases in between. The CDR3 has 14 amino acids. Germline V gives CDR1 LNHDA, CDR2 SQIVND (reference sequence). This chain's CDR3 is CASSDLGDRETQYF. The CDR3 coding sequence is TGTGCCAGCAGTGACCTTGGGGACCGGGAGACCCAGTACTTC.

On this clonotype: A much larger clone sits a single nucleotide away, making a read error possible. V is TRBV19 and J is TRBJ1-2, with a tentative D call TRBD1 (5 bases). The CDR3 sequence is 16 residues long. The V gene lost 10 bases and the J gene lost 0 bases, with 21 bases spanning the gap. CDR1 LNHDA and CDR2 SQIVND come from the germline V gene (reference sequence). The DNA for the CDR3 is TGTGCCACCAAGGGGACGGCGGAACGGACTAACTATGGCTACACCTTC. It codes for CATKGTAERTNYGYTF.

This clonotype has ten or more counts. CDR3 in DNA: TGTGCCAGCAGTTGGCGGGGGAACACTGAAGCTTTCTTT. Amino acid sequence: CASSWRGNTEAFF. This rearrangement joins TRBV7-9 to TRBJ1-1; unclear D gene. This CDR3 spans 13 amino acids. Trimming cost V 6 bases and J 1 base, with 9 bases left between them. CDR1 and CDR2 (germline): SEHNR, FQNEAQ (reference sequence). The complete variable domain, with remaining parts taken from reference TRBV7-9 and TRBJ1-1, reads DTGVSQNPRHKITKRGQNVTFRCDPISEHNRLYWYRQTLGQGPEFLTYFQNEAQLEKSRLLSDRFSAERPKGSFSTLEIQRTEQGDSAMYLCASSWRGNTEAFFGQGTRLTVV.

This clonotype was counted a few times. The rearrangement joins TRBV5-1 to TRBJ1-1; D is unclear. The V gene lost 0 bases and the J gene lost 1 base, with 10 bases spanning the gap. Germline CDR1 is SGHRS and CDR2 is YFSETQ. There are 15 residues in the CDR3. The CDR3 loop reads CASSLVLEGNTEAFF. The CDR3 DNA is TGCGCCAGCAGCTTGGTGCTGGAAGGGAACACTGAAGCTTTCTTT.

This clonotype has only a few counts. The rearrangement uses TRBV19 and TRBJ2-7; D may be TRBD1 (5 bases). Trimming took 6 bases from V and 0 from J, leaving 9 bases between them. Germline-derived CDR1 and CDR2 are LNHDA and SQIVND (reference sequence). The CDR3 loop spans 13 amino acids. CDR3 in DNA: TGTGCCAGTAGGTCGACAGCCTCCTACGAGCAGTACTTC. It is translated as CASRSTASYEQYF.

The chain links TRBV7-9 to TRBJ2-7, with a tentative D call TRBD2 (5 bases). Germline loops: CDR1 SEHNR, CDR2 FQNEAQ (reference sequence). The CDR3 totals 17 residues. With 5 bases removed from V and 4 bases from J, the gap between germline ends came to 24 bases. CDR3: CASSPRRLGVVTYEQYF. CDR3 in DNA: TGTGCCAGCAGCCCCCGTCGACTGGGAGTGGTCACGTACGAGCAGTACTTC.

This clonotype has just a few counts. At one of its ends the junction is not consistent with the germline gene, which may arise from a read error. This chain links TRBV10-3 with TRBJ1-5; 8 bases are shared with TRBD1. The germline CDR1 and CDR2 sequences are ENHRY and SYGVKD. There are 14 residues in the CDR3. The CDR3 bases are TGTGCCAGCAGTTACTACAGGGGGGATCAGCCCCAGCATTTT. Translated: CASSYYRGDQPQHF.

The rearrangement uses TRBV7-9 and TRBJ1-6; TRBD1 matches at 7 bases. V was clipped by 5 bases and J by 8 bases; unmatched bases: 9. Germline V gene lookup returns CDR1 SEHNR and CDR2 FQNEAQ (reference sequence). CDR3 length equals 15 residues. The CDR3 region has the DNA TGTGCCAGCAGCCAAGATAGACAGGGATATTCACCCCTCCACTTT. This sequence encodes CASSQDRQGYSPLHF.

The rearrangement joins TRBV20-1 to TRBJ2-7; 7 bases agree with TRBD1. CDR1 and CDR2 from the germline V gene are DFQATT and SNEGSKA (reference sequence). With V trimmed by 3 bases and J by 3 bases, 5 bases remained unmatched. This CDR3 region has 13 residues. CDR3 sequence reads: CSARGDSHYEQYF. In DNA, the CDR3 is TGCAGTGCTAGGGGGGACAGCCACTACGAGCAGTACTTC.

Remarks on this clonotype: One junction end disagrees with the germline gene, perhaps due to a read error. The V and J genes are TRBV10-2 and TRBJ2-5; 7 bases match TRBD2. The CDR3 extends over 14 amino acids. Looked up from germline, CDR1 is WSHSY and CDR2 is SAAADI. The chain's CDR3 is CASSLGLVRETQYF. CDR3 DNA: TGTGCCAGCAGTTTAGGACTAGTTCGAGAGACCCAGTACTTC.

This clonotype has a handful of counts. This sequence joins TRBV5-5 and TRBJ1-5, with D hard to call. Germline CDR1 reads SGHKS; CDR2 reads YYEKEE (reference sequence). The CDR3 has 15 residues. Trimming shortened V by 0 bases and J by 2 bases, and 9 bases separated the two germline ends. CDR3 sequence reads: CASSLGHSGNQPQHF. The CDR3 DNA reads TGTGCCAGCAGCTTGGGGCATAGTGGCAATCAGCCCCAGCATTTT.

CDR3 DNA sequence: TGTGCCAGCAGTTTTATATCGGGCAGGGACGGAAAACTGTTTTTT. Encoded protein: CASSFISGRDGKLFF. J is TRBJ1-4 and V is TRBV12-3 or TRBV12-4; the D gene is possibly TRBD1 (5 bases). This CDR3 region has 15 residues. Trimming shortened V by 3 bases and J by 10 bases, and 18 bases separated the two germline ends.

The rearrangement links TRBV9 to TRBJ1-2; 9 nucleotides match TRBD1. V was pared by 4 bases and J by 7 bases, with 5 bases of the junction left unmatched. Germline V gene lookup returns CDR1 SGDLS and CDR2 YYNGEE. The CDR3 covers 13 residues. CDR3 amino acids: CASSHRGLSGYTF. The CDR3 nucleotides are TGTGCCAGCAGCCACAGGGGGCTAAGTGGCTACACCTTC.

The chain recombines TRBV4-1 with TRBJ1-6; D ambiguous. CDR1 MGHRA and CDR2 YSYEKL come from the germline V gene. This CDR3 is 18 amino acids long. V lost 0 bases to trimming and J lost 2 bases, with 14 bases between them. Written as DNA, the CDR3 is TGCGCCAGCAGCCAAGACCTCTTTGGTTTAACCTATAATTCACCCCTCCACTTT. It is translated as CASSQDLFGLTYNSPLHF.

Remarks on this clonotype: It may be a read error: a sequence one base away is much more abundant. The chain recombines TRBV20-1 with TRBJ2-7, with D hard to call. V was cut by 3 bases and J by 4 bases, with 13 bases left in between. The CDR3 spans 13 residues. Germline-derived CDR1 and CDR2 are DFQATT and SNEGSKA (reference sequence). CDR3: CSASAPEVYEQYF. The CDR3 DNA follows: TGCAGTGCTAGCGCCCCCGAGGTTTACGAGCAGTACTTC.

This clonotype appeared a single time. V gene TRBV10-3 combines with J gene TRBJ1-1, with 7 bases aligning to TRBD1. The germline V gene encodes CDR1 ENHRY and CDR2 SYGVKD. The CDR3 is made up of 13 amino acids. With V trimmed by 10 bases and J by 11 bases, 16 bases remained unmatched. The CDR3 DNA reads as TGTGCCAGCAGCCCCGGGACAGTCTTGTCGGCTTTCTTT. It translates to CASSPGTVLSAFF.

V and J are TRBV9 and TRBJ2-7; tentatively, D is TRBD1 or TRBD2 (5 bases each). The CDR3 totals 15 residues. Germline V CDR1 and CDR2: SGDLS, YYNGEE. Trimming pared 4 bases from V and 2 bases from J, leaving 16 bases between. DNA of the CDR3: TGTGCCAGCAGCCCCAGGGACGGTTTTACCTACGAGCAGTACTTC. Protein: CASSPRDGFTYEQYF.

This chain joins TRBV7-2 and TRBJ2-7; the D is unclear. Trimming cost V 5 bases and J 7 bases, with 21 bases left between them. From germline, CDR1 is SGHTA and CDR2 FQGNSA. CDR3 length: 15 amino acids. The DNA for the CDR3 is TGTGCCAGCAGCGCTGCCGAAAATAGCCCTCGGGAGCAGTACTTC. Encoded protein: CASSAAENSPREQYF.

The chain links TRBV6-4 to TRBJ2-2; D gene ambiguous. CDR1 and CDR2 (germline): MRHNA, SNTAGT. This CDR3 spans 14 amino acids. Trimming took off 4 bases at V and 1 base at J, with 7 bases between the two ends. The chain's CDR3 is CASSAAMNTGELFF. CDR3 nucleotide sequence: TGTGCCAGCAGTGCGGCGATGAACACCGGGGAGCTGTTTTTT.

This chain connects TRBV9 to TRBJ2-2, with D maybe TRBD1 (5 bases). This CDR3 is built from 16 residues. With 0 bases removed from V and 4 bases from J, the gap between germline ends came to 13 bases. Germline loops: CDR1 SGDLS, CDR2 YYNGEE. CDR3 DNA: TGTGCCAGCAGCGTAGACCCGGCAGGGCCCACCGGGGAGCTGTTTTTT. Translated, it gives CASSVDPAGPTGELFF.

The chain joins TRBV7-9 to TRBJ1-2; D gene uncertain. This CDR3 is 13 amino acids long. In germline, CDR1 is SEHNR, CDR2 FQNEAQ (reference sequence). The V end was cut by 1 base, the J end by 8 bases, with 11 bases between. This chain's CDR3 is CASSLGGELGYTF. CDR3 nucleotide sequence: TGTGCCAGCAGCTTAGGCGGGGAGTTGGGCTACACCTTC.

In this sample, this clonotype turned up many times. For the CDR3, the DNA is TGTGCCACCAGCAGAGATAAGGCTCGAGGTGAGCAGTACTTC. It codes for CATSRDKARGEQYF. The V and J genes are TRBV15 and TRBJ2-7; unclear D gene. Deletions cut 0 bases from V and 7 bases from J, with 13 bases between. The CDR3 is 14 amino acids. Germline CDR1 and CDR2: LNHNV and YYDKDF (reference sequence).

For this clonotype: This may be a read error: a much more frequent sequence differs by one nucleotide. The CDR3 spells CASSRGNGRGETQYF. The CDR3 DNA follows: TGTGCCAGTAGTCGGGGGAACGGGCGAGGGGAGACCCAGTACTTC. The rearrangement uses TRBV19 and TRBJ2-5; D is perhaps TRBD2 (6 bases). From germline, CDR1 is LNHDA and CDR2 SQIVND (reference sequence). This CDR3 is 15 amino acids long. V was cut by 5 bases and J by 5 bases, with 18 bases left in between.